This TCR beta chain is from a study of blood T cell repertoires in COVID-19. On the study more broadly: Collection of acute and convalescent COVID-19 samples took place in the United States, Italy and Spain. PBMCs, B-cell-depleted T cells, or T cells provided the cDNA or gDNA that made up the material.

Per the authors' pipeline: Nucleated cell counts were estimated from reference gene primer amplification. Clones were sequenced by immunoSEQ multiplex PCR, and TCRdb holds only the in-frame ones, with some missing. That table gives V, J and clone size, and the DNA gave D and trimming. The sample carries some 83,000 clones, about nine tenths recorded once. The receptor comes from a man at least 80 years old in a cohort sampled during active COVID-19. What was sequenced was peripheral blood.

The CDR3 nucleotides are TGTGCCAGTAAAACAGCGGGGTTCCAAGAGACCCAGTACTTC. Translating gives CASKTAGFQETQYF. V usage is TRBV19 and J usage is TRBJ2-5, with 7 bases fitting TRBD2. Trimming removed 7 bases from V and 1 base from J; junction bases left unmatched: 6. CDR1 is LNHDA and CDR2 is SQIVND in the germline V gene (reference sequence). This CDR3 has 14 residues.